Given below is one T cell receptor (beta chain) in context. Its antigen is as yet unknown. These data come from a study of T cell responses to AZD1222 COVID-19 vaccine. Whole-study results and caveats: In the spike-specific TCR repertoire, nearly half reportedly target unmutated variant regions. Spike-specific TCR breadth rose after two AZD1222 doses, and depth rose as well.

This CDR3 comprises 12 residues. CDR1 and CDR2 (germline): SGHRS, YFSETQ. V was cut by 0 bases and J by 15 bases, with 13 bases left in between. The data were produced by immunoSEQ multiplex PCR, yet TCRdb's version contains in-frame clones alone and is incomplete. The sample includes approximately 180,000 clones, around 87% of them seen just once. The clonotype comes from an adult in good health. The chain links TRBV5-1 to TRBJ2-1; D is undetermined. The material was peripheral blood, obtained on day 0 of AZD1222 vaccination. CDR3 coding DNA: TGCGCCAGCAGCTTGGAGTTGGGCGTCGTGTTCTTC. Protein sequence: CASSLELGVVFF. Drawing the rest from reference TRBV5-1 and TRBJ2-1, the complete variable domain is KAGVTQTPRYLIKTRGQQVTLSCSPISGHRSVSWYQQTPGQGLQFLFEYFSETQRNKGNFPGRFSGRQFSNSRSEMNVSTLELGDSALYLCASSLELGVVFFGPGTRLTVL.